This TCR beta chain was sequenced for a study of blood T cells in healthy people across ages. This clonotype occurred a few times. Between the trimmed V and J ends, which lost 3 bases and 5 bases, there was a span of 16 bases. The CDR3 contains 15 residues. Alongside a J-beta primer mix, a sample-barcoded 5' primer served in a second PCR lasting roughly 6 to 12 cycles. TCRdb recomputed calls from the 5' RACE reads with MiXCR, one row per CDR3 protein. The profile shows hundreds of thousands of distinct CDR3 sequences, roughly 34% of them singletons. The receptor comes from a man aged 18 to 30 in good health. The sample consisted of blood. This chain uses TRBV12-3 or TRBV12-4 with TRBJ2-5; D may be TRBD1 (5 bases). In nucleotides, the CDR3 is TGTGCCAGCAGTTTCGGTGGCAGGGCTGGGGAGACCCAGTACTTC. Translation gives CASSFGGRAGETQYF.